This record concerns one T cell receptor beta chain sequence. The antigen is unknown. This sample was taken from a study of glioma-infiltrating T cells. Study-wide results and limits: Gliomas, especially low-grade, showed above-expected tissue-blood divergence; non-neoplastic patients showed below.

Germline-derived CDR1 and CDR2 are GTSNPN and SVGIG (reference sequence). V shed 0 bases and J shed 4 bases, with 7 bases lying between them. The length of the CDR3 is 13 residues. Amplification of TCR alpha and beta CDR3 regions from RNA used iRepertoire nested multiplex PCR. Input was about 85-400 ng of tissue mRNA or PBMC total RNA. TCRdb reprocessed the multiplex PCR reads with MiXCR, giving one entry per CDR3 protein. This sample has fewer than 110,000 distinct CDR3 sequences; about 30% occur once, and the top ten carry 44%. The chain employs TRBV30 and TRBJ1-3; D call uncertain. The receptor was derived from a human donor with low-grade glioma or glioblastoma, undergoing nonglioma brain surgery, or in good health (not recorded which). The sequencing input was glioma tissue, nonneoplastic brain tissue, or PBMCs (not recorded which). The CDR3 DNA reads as TGTGCCTGGAGTGTAAAGGGAGGAAACACCATATATTTT. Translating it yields CAWSVKGGNTIYF. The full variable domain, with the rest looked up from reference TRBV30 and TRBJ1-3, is SQTIHQWPATLVQPVGSPLSLECTVEGTSNPNLYWYRQAAGRGLQLLFYSVGIGQISSEVPQNLSASRPQDRQFILSSKKLLLSDSGFYLCAWSVKGGNTIYFGEGSWLTVV.